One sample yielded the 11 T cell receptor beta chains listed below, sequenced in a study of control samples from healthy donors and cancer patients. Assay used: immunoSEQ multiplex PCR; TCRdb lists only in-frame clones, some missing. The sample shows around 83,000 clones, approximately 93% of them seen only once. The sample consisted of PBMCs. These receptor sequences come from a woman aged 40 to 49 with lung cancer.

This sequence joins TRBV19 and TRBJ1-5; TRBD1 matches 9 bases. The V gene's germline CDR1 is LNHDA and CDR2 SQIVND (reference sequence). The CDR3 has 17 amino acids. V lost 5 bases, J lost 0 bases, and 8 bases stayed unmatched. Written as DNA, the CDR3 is TGTGCCAGTAGTGCTAACAGGGGGCTCCTTAGCAATCAGCCCCAGCATTTT. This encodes CASSANRGLLSNQPQHF.

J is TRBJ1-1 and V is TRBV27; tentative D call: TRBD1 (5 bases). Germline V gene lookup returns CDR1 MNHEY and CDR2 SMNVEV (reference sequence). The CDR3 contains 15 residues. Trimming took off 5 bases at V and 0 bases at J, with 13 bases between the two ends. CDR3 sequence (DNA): TGTGCCAGCAGTCCCCGGACACGTTTGAACACTGAAGCTTTCTTT. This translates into CASSPRTRLNTEAFF.

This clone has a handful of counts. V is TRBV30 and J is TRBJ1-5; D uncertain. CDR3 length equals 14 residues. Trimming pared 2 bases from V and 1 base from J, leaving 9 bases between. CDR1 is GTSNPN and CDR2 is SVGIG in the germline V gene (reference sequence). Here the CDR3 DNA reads TGTGCCTGGAGTATCGGGGAGAGCAATCAGCCCCAGCATTTT. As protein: CAWSIGESNQPQHF.

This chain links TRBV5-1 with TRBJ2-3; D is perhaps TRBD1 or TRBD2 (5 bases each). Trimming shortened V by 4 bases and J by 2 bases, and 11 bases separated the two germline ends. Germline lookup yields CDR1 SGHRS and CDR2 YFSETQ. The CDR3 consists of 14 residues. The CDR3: CASSVGTNTDTQYF. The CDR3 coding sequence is TGCGCCAGCAGCGTCGGGACCAACACAGATACGCAGTATTTT.

The CDR3 loop reads CASSSALSLRHPNTEAFF. Here the CDR3 DNA reads TGTGCCAGCAGCTCCGCATTGAGCTTAAGACACCCGAACACTGAAGCTTTCTTT. This rearrangement joins TRBV11-2 to TRBJ1-1; no definite D call. Trimming removed 4 bases from V and 1 base from J, with 22 bases in between. The CDR3 is 18 residues long. The V gene's germline CDR1 is SGHAT and CDR2 FQNNGV.

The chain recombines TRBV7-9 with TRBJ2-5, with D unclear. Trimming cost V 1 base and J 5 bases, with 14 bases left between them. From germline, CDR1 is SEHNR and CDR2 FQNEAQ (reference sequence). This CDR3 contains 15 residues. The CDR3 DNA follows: TGTGCCAGCAGCTTAGTTGGGCAGACTGGGGAGACCCAGTACTTC. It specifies CASSLVGQTGETQYF. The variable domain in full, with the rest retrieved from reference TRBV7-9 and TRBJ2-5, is DTGVSQNPRHKITKRGQNVTFRCDPISEHNRLYWYRQTLGQGPEFLTYFQNEAQLEKSRLLSDRFSAERPKGSFSTLEIQRTEQGDSAMYLCASSLVGQTGETQYFGPGTRLLVL.

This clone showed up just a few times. CDR3 coding DNA: TGTGCCAGCAGCTTAGCGTCATCTAGCGGGGCGCACGAGCAGTACTTC. The encoded protein is CASSLASSSGAHEQYF. The chain couples TRBV11-1 to TRBJ2-7, with TRBD2 matching over 9 bases. Germline lookup yields CDR1 SGHAT and CDR2 FQDESV (reference sequence). The CDR3 runs 16 residues. V lost 0 bases to trimming and J lost 5 bases; unmatched junction nucleotides: 8. The full variable domain, completed using reference TRBV11-1 and TRBJ2-7, is EAEVAQSPRYKITEKSQAVAFWCDPISGHATLYWYRQILGQGPELLVQFQDESVVDDSQLPKDRFSAERLKGVDSTLKIQPAELGDSAMYLCASSLASSSGAHEQYFGPGTRLTVT.

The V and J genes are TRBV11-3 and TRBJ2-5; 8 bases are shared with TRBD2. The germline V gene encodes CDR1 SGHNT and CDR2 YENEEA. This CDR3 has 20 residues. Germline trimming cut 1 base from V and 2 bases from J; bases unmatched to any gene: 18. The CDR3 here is CASSLAGWGEQTSEQETQYF. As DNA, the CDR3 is TGTGCCAGCAGCTTAGCCGGATGGGGGGAGCAGACTAGCGAACAAGAGACCCAGTACTTC.

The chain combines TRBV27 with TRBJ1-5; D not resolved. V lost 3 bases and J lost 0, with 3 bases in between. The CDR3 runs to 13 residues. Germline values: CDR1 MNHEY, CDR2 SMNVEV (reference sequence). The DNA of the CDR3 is TGTGCCAGCAGTTTCCATAGCAATCAGCCCCAGCATTTT. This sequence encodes CASSFHSNQPQHF.

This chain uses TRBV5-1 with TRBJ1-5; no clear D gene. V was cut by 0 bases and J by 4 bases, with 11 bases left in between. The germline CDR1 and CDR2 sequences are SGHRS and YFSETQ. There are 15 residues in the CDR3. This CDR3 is CASSLEAGGNQPQHF. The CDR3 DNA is TGCGCCAGCAGCTTGGAGGCGGGCGGGAATCAGCCCCAGCATTTT.

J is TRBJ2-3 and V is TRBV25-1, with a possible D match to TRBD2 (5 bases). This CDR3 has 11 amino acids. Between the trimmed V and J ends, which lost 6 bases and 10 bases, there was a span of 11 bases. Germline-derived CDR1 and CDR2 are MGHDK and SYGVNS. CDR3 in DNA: TGTGCCAGCAGCGCGGGCCCCTCGCAGTATTTT. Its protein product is CASSAGPSQYF.